This T cell receptor beta chain was sequenced for a study of T cells in localized non-small cell lung cancer. Study-level findings and limits: Uninvolved neighboring lung showed the greatest T cell clonality, exceeding tumor. Heterogeneity cannot be ruled out, as sequencing used one tumor region only. Adjacent lung held a median roughly 50 of the top 100 tumor clones. Blood T cell density predicted longer survival; adjacent-lung clonality, shorter.

Profiling relied on immunoSEQ multiplex PCR, and the TCRdb table lists in-frame clones only, not all of them. The sample lists more than 25,000 clones; around 89% were seen once. Unmatched junction bases numbered 6, after V lost 0 bases and J lost 6 bases. Germline V CDR1 and CDR2: SGHVS, FNYEAQ. The CDR3 extends over 15 amino acids. This clone has just one count. What it binds is not known. The sample in question was peripheral blood, obtained before any cancer treatment. This clonotype was obtained from a female donor older than 55 with stage III squamous cell lung carcinoma. The rearrangement links TRBV7-6 to TRBJ2-5, with 8 bases that match TRBD1. The CDR3 nucleotides are TGTGCCAGCAGCTTAGCAAGGGGGACAGGCCAGACCCAGTACTTC. Its translation is CASSLARGTGQTQYF.